The 4 T cell receptor beta chains reported below all come from one sample, sequenced in a study of blood T cell repertoires in COVID-19. TCRdb's table, derived via immunoSEQ multiplex PCR, lists solely in-frame clones and lacks some. The sample yields approximately 150,000 clones, 84% seen once. The sample was PBMCs or T cells enriched from blood (not recorded which). The origin of the receptors is a middle-aged man with acute COVID-19.

The chain joins TRBV19 to TRBJ1-2; 7 nucleotides align to TRBD1. This CDR3 is 12 amino acids long. Germline assignment: CDR1 LNHDA and CDR2 SQIVND (reference sequence). The V and J ends lost 5 bases and 9 bases, in that order; junction bases with no gene match: 6. CDR3 sequence reads: CASSFQGESYTF. The CDR3 nucleotides read TGTGCCAGTAGTTTTCAGGGGGAGAGCTACACCTTC.

J is TRBJ2-7 and V is TRBV2, with D hard to call. The CDR3 length is 11 residues. V lost 5 bases, J lost 5 bases, and 7 bases lay in between. Per the germline V gene, CDR1 is SNHLY and CDR2 is FYNNEI. CDR3 sequence reads: CASSLFHEQYF. DNA of the CDR3: TGTGCCAGCAGTCTGTTCCACGAGCAGTACTTC.

This clone was found once. The CDR3 DNA reads TGTGCCAGCAGTTCAGGCAACTCTGGAAACACCATATATTTT. The encoded protein is CASSSGNSGNTIYF. This rearrangement joins TRBV7-9 to TRBJ1-3; D remains unclear. The V end lost 6 bases, the J end lost 0 bases, and 9 bases lay between the germline ends. The CDR3 spans 14 residues. Germline V gene data show CDR1 as SEHNR and CDR2 as FQNEAQ (reference sequence).

The rearrangement links TRBV19 to TRBJ1-5, with 11 positions matching TRBD1. The CDR3 spans 13 residues. Looked up from germline, CDR1 is LNHDA and CDR2 is SQIVND (reference sequence). V lost 7 bases to trimming and J lost 6 bases; unmatched junction nucleotides: 2. CDR3 coding DNA: TGTGCCAGTACCGGGACAGGGGGTCAGCCCCAGCATTTT. Residues: CASTGTGGQPQHF.